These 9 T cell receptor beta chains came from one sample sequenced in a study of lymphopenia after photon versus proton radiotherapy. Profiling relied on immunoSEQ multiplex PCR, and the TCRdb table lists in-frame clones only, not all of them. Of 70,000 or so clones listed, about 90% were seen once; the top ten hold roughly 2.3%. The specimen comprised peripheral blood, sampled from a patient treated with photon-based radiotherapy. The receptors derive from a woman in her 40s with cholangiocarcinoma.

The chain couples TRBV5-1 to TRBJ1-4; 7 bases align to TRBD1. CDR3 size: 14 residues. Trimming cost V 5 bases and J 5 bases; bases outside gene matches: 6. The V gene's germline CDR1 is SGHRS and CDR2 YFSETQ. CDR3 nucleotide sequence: TGCGCCAGCAGACCAGACAGGGAGAATGAAAAACTGTTTTTT. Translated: CASRPDRENEKLFF.

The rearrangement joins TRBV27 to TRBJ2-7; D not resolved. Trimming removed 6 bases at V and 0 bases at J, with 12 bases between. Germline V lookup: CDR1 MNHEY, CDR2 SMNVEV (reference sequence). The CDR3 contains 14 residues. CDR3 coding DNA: TGTGCCAGCAGAGAGAGATTTAGCTCCTACGAGCAGTACTTC. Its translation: CASRERFSSYEQYF.

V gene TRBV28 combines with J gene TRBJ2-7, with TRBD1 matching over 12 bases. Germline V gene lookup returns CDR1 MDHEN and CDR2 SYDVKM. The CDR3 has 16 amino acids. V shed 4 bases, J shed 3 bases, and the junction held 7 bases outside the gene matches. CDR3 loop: CASSSPGQGARYEQYF. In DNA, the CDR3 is TGTGCCAGCAGTTCCCCGGGACAGGGGGCTCGCTACGAGCAGTACTTC. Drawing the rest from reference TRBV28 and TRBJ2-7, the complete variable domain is DVKVTQSSRYLVKRTGEKVFLECVQDMDHENMFWYRQDPGLGLRLIYFSYDVKMKEKGDIPEGYSVSREKKERFSLILESASTNQTSMYLCASSSPGQGARYEQYFGPGTRLTVT.

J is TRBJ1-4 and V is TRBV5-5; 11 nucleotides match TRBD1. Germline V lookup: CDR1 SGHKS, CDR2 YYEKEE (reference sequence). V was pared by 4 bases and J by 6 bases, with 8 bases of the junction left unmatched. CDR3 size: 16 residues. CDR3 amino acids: CASSPGTGGSYEKLFF. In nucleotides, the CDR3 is TGTGCCAGCAGCCCGGGGACAGGGGGATCCTATGAAAAACTGTTTTTT.

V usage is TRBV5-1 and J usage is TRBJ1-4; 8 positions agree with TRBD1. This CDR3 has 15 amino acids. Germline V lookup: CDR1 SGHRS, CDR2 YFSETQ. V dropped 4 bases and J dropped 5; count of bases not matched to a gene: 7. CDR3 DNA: TGCGCCAGCAGCGCAGGACAGGGCCGGAATGAAAAACTGTTTTTT. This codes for CASSAGQGRNEKLFF. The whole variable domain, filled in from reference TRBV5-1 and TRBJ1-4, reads KAGVTQTPRYLIKTRGQQVTLSCSPISGHRSVSWYQQTPGQGLQFLFEYFSETQRNKGNFPGRFSGRQFSNSRSEMNVSTLELGDSALYLCASSAGQGRNEKLFFGSGTQLSVL.

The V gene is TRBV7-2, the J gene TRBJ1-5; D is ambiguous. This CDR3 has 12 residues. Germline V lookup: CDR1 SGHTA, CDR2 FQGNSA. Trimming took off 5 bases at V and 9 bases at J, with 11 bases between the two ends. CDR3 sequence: CASSPSPGPQHF. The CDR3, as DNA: TGTGCCAGCAGCCCGAGCCCTGGGCCCCAGCATTTT.

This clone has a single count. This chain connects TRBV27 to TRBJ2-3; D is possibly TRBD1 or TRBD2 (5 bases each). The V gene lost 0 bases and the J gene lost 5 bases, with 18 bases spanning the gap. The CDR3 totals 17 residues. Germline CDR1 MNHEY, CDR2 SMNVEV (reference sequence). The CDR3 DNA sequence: TGTGCCAGCAGTTTATCCCACTCGACTCGAGGGGTAGATACGCAGTATTTT. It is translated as CASSLSHSTRGVDTQYF.

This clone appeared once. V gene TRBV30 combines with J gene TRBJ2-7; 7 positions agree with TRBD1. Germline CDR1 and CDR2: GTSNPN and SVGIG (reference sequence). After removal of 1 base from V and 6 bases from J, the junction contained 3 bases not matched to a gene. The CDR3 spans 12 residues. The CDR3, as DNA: TGTGCCTGGAGTGGGGACAGCCGCGAGCAGTACTTC. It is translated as CAWSGDSREQYF.

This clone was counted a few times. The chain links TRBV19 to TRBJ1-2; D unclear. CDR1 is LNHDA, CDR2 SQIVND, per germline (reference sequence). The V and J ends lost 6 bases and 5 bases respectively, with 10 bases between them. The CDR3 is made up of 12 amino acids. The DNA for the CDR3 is TGTGCCAGTAGGTTGGGGTCATATGGCTACACCTTC. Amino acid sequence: CASRLGSYGYTF. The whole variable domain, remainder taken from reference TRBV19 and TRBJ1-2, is DGGITQSPKYLFRKEGQNVTLSCEQNLNHDAMYWYRQDPGQGLRLIYYSQIVNDFQKGDIAEGYSVSREKKESFPLTVTSAQKNPTAFYLCASRLGSYGYTFGSGTRLTVV.